Following are 30 T cell receptor beta chains from one sample sequenced in a study of cytomegalovirus exposure and HLA in healthy donors. Amplification used 60 Vbeta primers and 13 Jbeta primers. The data were produced by immunoSEQ multiplex PCR, yet TCRdb's version contains in-frame clones alone and is incomplete. In the table there are 100,000 to 150,000 clones, 70% to 80% of which are singletons. Sequenced: PBMCs. The receptors derive from a woman aged 55-70 years in good health and CMV-seronegative.

The gene calls are TRBV7-9 and TRBJ2-5; 9 bases align to TRBD1. The CDR3 spans 18 residues. The germline V gene encodes CDR1 SEHNR and CDR2 FQNEAQ (reference sequence). J gave up 5 bases and V 5 bases, and 18 bases lay outside the gene matches. Written as DNA, the CDR3 is TGTGCCAGCAGCCCGGGTCGATGGGACAGGGCGAAACGGGAGACCCAGTACTTC. It codes for CASSPGRWDRAKRETQYF.

The V gene is TRBV5-6, the J gene TRBJ1-3; D is ambiguous. V lost 0 bases to trimming and J lost 4 bases, with 8 bases between them. This CDR3 comprises 14 residues. The germline V gene encodes CDR1 SGHDT and CDR2 YYEEEE. For the CDR3, the DNA is TGTGCCAGCAGCTTGGCTCAGGTCGGAAACACCATATATTTT. This translates into CASSLAQVGNTIYF.

V usage is TRBV9 and J usage is TRBJ2-2; 8 positions agree with TRBD2. CDR1 and CDR2 (germline): SGDLS, YYNGEE. The CDR3 runs to 16 residues. After removal of 1 base from V and 8 bases from J, the junction contained 10 bases not matched to a gene. This chain's CDR3 is CASSVIRAGVPGELFF. Written as DNA, the CDR3 is TGTGCCAGCAGCGTAATTCGAGCGGGAGTCCCAGGGGAGCTGTTTTTT. The full variable domain, in which reference TRBV9 and TRBJ2-2 provide the parts outside the CDR3, is DSGVTQTPKHLITATGQRVTLRCSPRSGDLSVYWYQQSLDQGLQFLIQYYNGEERAKGNILERFSAQQFPDLHSELNLSSLELGDSALYFCASSVIRAGVPGELFFGEGSRLTVL.

The rearrangement joins TRBV11-3 to TRBJ2-3, with D possibly matching TRBD2 (5 bases). The CDR3 runs to 13 residues. V was trimmed by 3 bases and J by 2 bases, leaving 6 bases between them. The germline CDR1 and CDR2 sequences are SGHNT and YENEEA. CDR3 in DNA: TGTGCCAGCAGCTTTCGGGACACAGATACGCAGTATTTT. Its translation is CASSFRDTDTQYF.

The chain combines TRBV6-1 with TRBJ2-5, with D possibly being TRBD1 (6 bases). The J call may be in error: the DNA end matches TRBJ2-7 better. The CDR3 contains 16 residues. Germline-derived CDR1 and CDR2 are MNHNS and SASEGT. The CDR3 DNA reads as TGTGCCAGCAGTGAAAGGGGGAACAGATGGGCCTACGAGCAGTACTTC. This encodes CASSERGNRWAYEQYF.

This chain links TRBV28 with TRBJ2-3; 8 nucleotides align to TRBD2. Germline-derived CDR1 and CDR2 are MDHEN and SYDVKM. V lost 7 bases and J lost 1; bases outside the gene matches: 7. This CDR3 has 15 amino acids. CDR3 residues: CASTGGRRGTDTQYF. For the CDR3, the DNA is TGTGCCAGCACGGGGGGGCGACGGGGCACAGATACGCAGTATTTT. The variable domain in full, completed from reference TRBV28 and TRBJ2-3, reads DVKVTQSSRYLVKRTGEKVFLECVQDMDHENMFWYRQDPGLGLRLIYFSYDVKMKEKGDIPEGYSVSREKKERFSLILESASTNQTSMYLCASTGGRRGTDTQYFGPGTRLTVL.

The chain recombines TRBV4-1 with TRBJ1-2, with 11 positions matching TRBD1. Germline V lookup: CDR1 MGHRA, CDR2 YSYEKL. V lost 1 base, J lost 7 bases, and 8 bases stayed unmatched. The CDR3 is 16 amino acids. CDR3 coding DNA: TGCGCCAGCAGCCAAGTCGGACAGGGGGCGAACCCTGGCTACACCTTC. It is translated as CASSQVGQGANPGYTF.

The chain has TRBV12-1 and TRBJ1-2. TRBV12-1 is tagged as a pseudogene. This CDR3 is built from 16 residues. The CDR3: CASSSEAVLWHYGYTF. CDR3 sequence (DNA): TGTGCCAGCAGCTCCGAGGCGGTACTATGGCACTATGGCTACACCTTC.

V and J are TRBV6-4 and TRBJ2-6; 7 nucleotides agree with TRBD2. Germline CDR1 reads MRHNA; CDR2 reads SNTAGT. This CDR3 has 15 amino acids. Trimming took 8 bases from V and 1 from J; bases not matched to a gene: 5. CDR3 sequence: CASGGGGSGANVLTF. The CDR3 DNA follows: TGTGCCAGCGGGGGGGGTGGATCTGGGGCCAACGTCCTGACTTTC.

In the case of this clone: Given the absence of the conserved phenylalanine or tryptophan at the CDR3 end, a read error is likely. The chain links TRBV5-1 to TRBJ1-6, with D tentatively TRBD1 (5 bases). The CDR3 runs 16 residues. Per the germline V gene, CDR1 is SGHRS and CDR2 is YFSETQ. V shed 0 bases and J shed 7 bases, with 14 bases lying between them. CDR3 sequence reads: CASSLGGQGGNSPLHL. In DNA, the CDR3 is TGCGCCAGCAGCTTGGGAGGGCAGGGAGGGAATTCACCCCTCCACCTT.

The CDR3: CASSHQVQYEQYF. CDR3 DNA sequence: TGTGCCAGCAGCCACCAGGTACAGTACGAGCAGTACTTC. This sequence joins TRBV11-2 and TRBJ2-7, with D uncertain. CDR3 size: 13 residues. Germline-derived CDR1 and CDR2 are SGHAT and FQNNGV. The ends were cut back, 5 bases at V and 4 bases at J, with 12 bases in the middle.

The chain recombines TRBV5-5 with TRBJ2-7; D is uncertain. The CDR3 has 13 residues. The germline gives CDR1 SGHKS, CDR2 YYEKEE (reference sequence). V was trimmed by 1 base and J by 6 bases, leaving 11 bases between them. This CDR3 is CASSLNRVGEQYF. CDR3 in DNA: TGTGCCAGCAGCTTGAACAGAGTCGGCGAGCAGTACTTC.

The chain has TRBV6-1 and TRBJ1-1; D unclear. V dropped 5 bases and J dropped 1 base, with 8 bases sitting between them. There are 13 residues in the CDR3. The germline gives CDR1 MNHNS, CDR2 SASEGT. The DNA of the CDR3 is TGTGCCAGCAGTTATAAGCCGAACACTGAAGCTTTCTTT. It yields the protein CASSYKPNTEAFF.

The chain has TRBV6-1 and TRBJ1-1, with a weak D call TRBD1 (6 bases). There are 14 residues in the CDR3. In germline, CDR1 is MNHNS, CDR2 SASEGT. With 6 bases removed from V and 4 bases from J, the gap between germline ends came to 15 bases. The CDR3 loop is CASRGGGGATEAFF. The CDR3 nucleotides read TGTGCCAGCAGGGGAGGGGGGGGAGCCACTGAAGCTTTCTTT.

The rearrangement links TRBV9 to TRBJ1-1; D not certain. The germline CDR1 and CDR2 sequences are SGDLS and YYNGEE. The germline V and J ends were trimmed by 0 bases and 5 bases, with 11 bases remaining between them. This CDR3 comprises 14 residues. In DNA form, the CDR3 reads TGTGCCAGCAGCGTAGGAGGACTGGGAACTGAAGCTTTCTTT. Protein: CASSVGGLGTEAFF.

V usage is TRBV30 and J usage is TRBJ2-5; D perhaps matches TRBD2 (6 bases). Trimming shortened V by 2 bases and J by 11 bases, and 15 bases separated the two germline ends. This CDR3 has 12 amino acids. Germline CDR1 GTSNPN, CDR2 SVGIG (reference sequence). In DNA, the CDR3 is TGTGCCTGGAGTCCTCAGGGAGGTGAGCAGTACTTC. Its translation is CAWSPQGGEQYF. The full variable domain, its missing parts supplied by reference TRBV30 and TRBJ2-5, is SQTIHQWPATLVQPVGSPLSLECTVEGTSNPNLYWYRQAAGRGLQLLFYSVGIGQISSEVPQNLSASRPQDRQFILSSKKLLLSDSGFYLCAWSPQGGEQYFGPGTRLLVL.

The rearrangement joins TRBV5-1 to TRBJ1-6, with a possible D match to TRBD1 (5 bases). Trimming removed 0 bases at V and 5 bases at J, with 9 bases between. CDR3 length equals 15 residues. Germline assignment: CDR1 SGHRS and CDR2 YFSETQ. The CDR3 DNA is TGCGCCAGCAGCTTGGCCGGGGGGGATAATTCACCCCTCCACTTT. Protein product: CASSLAGGDNSPLHF.

The chain employs TRBV9 and TRBJ2-7; D remains ambiguous. This CDR3 has 14 residues. Trimming shortened V by 7 bases and J by 2 bases, and 16 bases separated the two germline ends. Germline assignment: CDR1 SGDLS and CDR2 YYNGEE. The CDR3 sequence is CASPTPRDTYEQYF. CDR3 nucleotide sequence: TGTGCCAGCCCCACACCCCGCGACACCTACGAGCAGTACTTC.

This clone was counted a single time. CDR3 DNA: TGTGCCAGCTCCCCCAGGGGGCCCTGGAGTCCTAGAGAAAAACTGTTTTTT. It yields the protein CASSPRGPWSPREKLFF. This chain joins TRBV18 and TRBJ1-4, with 8 bases fitting TRBD1. CDR1 and CDR2 (germline): KGHSH, LQKENI. V lost 6 bases and J lost 8; bases outside the gene matches: 17. CDR3 length equals 17 residues.

In regard to this clone: Compared with germline, one end of the junction differs, possibly owing to a read error. The V gene is TRBV7-9, the J gene TRBJ2-3, with TRBD2 identical over 9 bases. Germline CDR1 and CDR2: SEHNR and FQNEAQ (reference sequence). The CDR3 runs to 14 residues. The CDR3 DNA reads as TGTTCCAGCACCCATAGCGGGAGCGCAGATACGCAGTATTTT. The encoded protein is CSSTHSGSADTQYF.

DNA for the CDR3: TGTGCCACGTCAAAAGGGCCGCGGGCGGGCGAGCAGTACTTC. Translation gives CATSKGPRAGEQYF. The rearrangement uses TRBV7-9 and TRBJ2-7; tentative D call: TRBD2 (5 bases). The CDR3 has 14 residues. Germline V gives CDR1 SEHNR, CDR2 FQNEAQ (reference sequence). V dropped 10 bases and J dropped 6 bases, with 22 bases sitting between them.

V usage is TRBV7-3 and J usage is TRBJ2-2; weak D call: TRBD1 (5 bases). The CDR3 is 13 amino acids. Deletions cut 5 bases from V and 2 bases from J, with 6 bases between. In germline, CDR1 is SGHTA, CDR2 FQGTGA. CDR3 bases: TGTGCCAGCAGCCAGGGAAACACCGGGGAGCTGTTTTTT. Translation gives CASSQGNTGELFF.

This clone was seen a handful of times. The rearrangement uses TRBV5-5 and TRBJ1-3; maybe TRBD1 (6 bases). The germline V and J ends were trimmed by 7 bases and 0 bases, with 14 bases remaining between them. The CDR3 length is 15 residues. The germline V gene has CDR1 SGHKS and CDR2 YYEKEE (reference sequence). The CDR3, as DNA: TGTGCCAGCGCCATGGACAGCTACTCTGGAAACACCATATATTTT. Translated: CASAMDSYSGNTIYF.

This sequence joins TRBV29-1 and TRBJ2-7; 10 nucleotides line up with TRBD2. The CDR3 runs 15 residues. The germline gives CDR1 SQVTM, CDR2 ANQGSEA. J was trimmed by 3 bases and V by 4 bases; bases with no gene match: 9. The chain's CDR3 is CSVAILAGSHYEQYF. CDR3 nucleotide sequence: TGCAGCGTTGCGATACTAGCGGGATCCCACTACGAGCAGTACTTC.

The chain carries TRBV4-1 and TRBJ2-3, with 7 bases aligning to TRBD1. V trimming: 2 bases; J trimming: 4 bases; junction bases outside the gene matches: 6. CDR1 and CDR2 (germline): MGHRA, YSYEKL. This CDR3 contains 15 residues. The CDR3, as DNA: TGCGCCAGCAGCCAATCCCGACAGGGACCAGATACGCAGTATTTT. Translation gives CASSQSRQGPDTQYF.

The chain carries TRBV6-1 and TRBJ2-2; 7 nucleotides match TRBD1. Per the germline V gene, CDR1 is MNHNS and CDR2 is SASEGT. Trimming at V came to 7 bases and at J to 1 base, leaving 6 bases not matched to a gene. There are 15 residues in the CDR3. The CDR3 coding sequence is TGTGCCAGCACCCCTGGACAGGTGAACACCGGGGAGCTGTTTTTT. It is translated as CASTPGQVNTGELFF.

The V gene is TRBV18, the J gene TRBJ1-1; D is uncertain. V gave up 2 bases and J gave up 5 bases, with 18 bases separating them. There are 16 residues in the CDR3. In germline, CDR1 is KGHSH, CDR2 LQKENI. The CDR3 here is CASSPYRELKGTEAFF. CDR3 DNA sequence: TGTGCCAGCTCACCATACCGGGAACTCAAGGGAACTGAAGCTTTCTTT.

This clone was detected a few times. The CDR3 sequence: CASRDSTGVGIAKNIQYF. CDR3 DNA sequence: TGTGCCAGCAGGGATTCGACAGGGGTCGGGATCGCCAAAAACATTCAGTACTTC. The rearrangement uses TRBV25-1 and TRBJ2-4, with 8 nucleotides matching TRBD1. CDR3 length: 18 amino acids. CDR1 and CDR2 (germline): MGHDK, SYGVNS. The V and J ends lost 6 bases and 1 base, in that order; junction bases with no gene match: 14.

This clone turned up a few times. The chain recombines TRBV4-2 with TRBJ1-4; a weak D match, TRBD1 (6 bases). In germline, CDR1 is LGHNA, CDR2 YNFKEQ. CDR3 length: 15 residues. Trimming removed 1 base at V and 8 bases at J, with 14 bases between. CDR3 nucleotide sequence: TGTGCCAGCAGCCAAGTCAACAGGGTAGAAGAAAAACTGTTTTTT. Translation: CASSQVNRVEEKLFF.

The chain recombines TRBV5-1 with TRBJ2-5, with 9 bases fitting TRBD1. Germline values: CDR1 SGHRS, CDR2 YFSETQ. CDR3 length equals 13 residues. Trimming cost V 5 bases and J 4 bases; bases outside gene matches: 3. DNA for the CDR3: TGCGCCAGCAGTCCGACAGGGGGAGAGACCCAGTACTTC. Translated, it gives CASSPTGGETQYF.